The T cell receptor (beta chain) under discussion was sequenced for a study of shared T cell receptors in the human thymus. Germline trimming cut 1 base from V and 2 bases from J; bases unmatched to any gene: 13. Germline V CDR1 and CDR2: LGHNA, YSLEER. CDR3 length: 18 residues. Using immunoSEQ multiplex PCR, the repertoire was profiled, and TCRdb retains in-frame clones only, with some absent. This table holds over 650,000 clones, more than 70% found once. This clone was observed once. The same sample was also used in a study of human thymus T cells.

Sequencing was performed on thymocytes. The TCR sequence derives from a boy younger than two with a congenital heart defect. The J gene is TRBJ1-1, the V gene TRBV4-3; 7 bases map to TRBD1. The CDR3 sequence: CASSQVLWDSQPNTEAFF. The CDR3 coding sequence is TGCGCCAGCAGCCAAGTGCTCTGGGACAGCCAACCAAACACTGAAGCTTTCTTT.